The TCR beta chain described here comes from a study of human T cells and chemical hapten exposure. Time point defined: pre-sensitization, week 0. The treatment was: therapeutic diphenylcyclopropenone sensitization with weekly scalp DPC. Unfractionated whole blood yielded the extracted total RNA. Germline lookup yields CDR1 SGHAT and CDR2 FQNNGV. Trimming cost V 0 bases and J 7 bases, with 7 bases left between them. The CDR3 spans 13 residues. This clonotype has at least ten counts. TCRdb processed the RACE reads anew with MiXCR; each CDR3 protein has one entry. The sample carries 40,000 or so distinct CDR3 sequences, roughly 12% recorded once.

The receptor was isolated from a middle-aged woman with alopecia areata. Some clones in this sample may be carry-over from other donors' samples. This chain connects TRBV11-2 to TRBJ1-5; D is unclear. The starting material was whole blood, obtained in connection with sensitization to the hapten diphenylcyclopropenone (DPC). Written as DNA, the CDR3 is TGTGCCAGCAGCTTAGATAGGAACCAGCCCCAGCATTTT. Translated: CASSLDRNQPQHF.